This T cell receptor beta chain was obtained from a study of blood T cell repertoires in COVID-19. Germline lookup yields CDR1 MGHDK and CDR2 SYGVNS. The CDR3 runs 15 residues. With 5 bases removed from V and 0 bases from J, the gap between germline ends came to 11 bases. Assay used: immunoSEQ multiplex PCR; TCRdb lists only in-frame clones, some missing. The table includes roughly 250,000 clones, 65% to 90% detected once. The source is a woman in her seventies with acute or convalescent COVID-19. Sequenced: peripheral blood. The gene calls are TRBV25-1 and TRBJ1-5, with D maybe TRBD1 (6 bases). The CDR3 DNA sequence: TGTGCCAGCAGTTTAGGGGGAACTAGCAATCAGCCCCAGCATTTT. Protein: CASSLGGTSNQPQHF. Filled out from reference TRBV25-1 and TRBJ1-5, the complete variable domain reads EADIYQTPRYLVIGTGKKITLECSQTMGHDKMYWYQQDPGMELHLIHYSYGVNSTEKGDLSSESTVSRIRTEHFPLTLESARPSHTSQYLCASSLGGTSNQPQHFGDGTRLSIL.